This T cell receptor (beta chain) is from a study of T cells in tuberculosis. Looking at the study overall: The T cells targeted glucose monomycolate, a mycobacterial lipid, via CD1B.

For this clone: Its antigen is currently unknown.

TCRdb keeps only in-frame clones here, not all; method: immunoSEQ multiplex PCR. The profile covers tens of thousands of clones, with about 90% appearing a single time and about 6.8% taken by the ten largest. Stated time point: new active TB diagnosis, blood taken before or within 7 days of starting treatment. Unsorted cryopreserved PBMC were sequenced, averaging around 99,000 T cells per clinical donor. Whole-study results and caveats: GMM-specific TCRs were nearer to active tuberculosis alpha repertoires, suggesting expansion.

Germline CDR1 and CDR2: SNHLY and FYNNEI. The V and J ends lost 3 bases and 5 bases respectively, with 23 bases between them. The CDR3 runs 18 residues. The sample consisted of PBMCs, taken at tuberculosis diagnosis. This TCR derives from an adult with tuberculosis. J is TRBJ2-1 and V is TRBV2; a weak D match, TRBD2 (6 bases). The CDR3 sequence is CASSDEAGRRLVNNEQFF. As DNA, the CDR3 is TGTGCCAGCAGTGATGAGGCGGGGAGGAGACTAGTTAACAATGAGCAGTTCTTC.